These 19 T cell receptor beta chains came from one sample sequenced in a study of shared clonotypes between healthy human individuals. Clones were sequenced by immunoSEQ multiplex PCR, and TCRdb holds only the in-frame ones, with some missing. The sample has roughly 2,300,000 clones; about 90% are singletons. Sequenced sample: naive CD4+ T cells from PBMCs. Subset meaning: CD45RA+ positively selected. These receptors were obtained from a man aged 18 to 29 in good health. Some clones in this sample may be carry-over from other donors' samples.

The V gene is TRBV7-8, the J gene TRBJ2-1; 7 bases match TRBD1. V dropped 4 bases and J dropped 2; count of bases not matched to a gene: 2. The V gene's germline CDR1 is SGHVS and CDR2 FQNEAQ. This CDR3 spans 14 amino acids. The CDR3 DNA reads as TGTGCCAGCAGCTCTCAGGGGGCCTACAATGAGCAGTTCTTC. Its protein is CASSSQGAYNEQFF.

The chain recombines TRBV29-1 with TRBJ1-6; 11 bases match TRBD1. V shed 5 bases and J 9 bases; nucleotides not matched to a gene: 3. Germline loops: CDR1 SQVTM, CDR2 ANQGSEA. The CDR3 has 13 amino acids. Here the CDR3 reads CSVSGTGGSPLHF. The CDR3 nucleotides are TGCAGCGTTTCCGGGACAGGGGGTTCACCCCTCCACTTT.

This clone has a single count. The chain links TRBV7-2 to TRBJ1-2; D unclear. The CDR3 spans 11 residues. The V end lost 4 bases, the J end lost 7 bases, and 7 bases lay between the germline ends. Germline lookup yields CDR1 SGHTA and CDR2 FQGNSA. CDR3 protein: CASSSAVGYTF. In DNA form, the CDR3 reads TGTGCCAGCAGCTCAGCGGTTGGCTACACCTTC.

V and J are TRBV5-1 and TRBJ2-7, with 10 bases lining up with TRBD2. The V and J ends lost 2 bases and 3 bases, in that order; junction bases with no gene match: 2. This CDR3 is built from 14 residues. Germline-derived CDR1 and CDR2 are SGHRS and YFSETQ. The CDR3 spells CASSFTSGDYEQYF. The CDR3 nucleotides read TGCGCCAGCAGCTTCACTAGCGGGGACTACGAGCAGTACTTC.

The chain uses TRBV2 and TRBJ2-1; D is perhaps TRBD2 (5 bases). CDR1 is SNHLY, CDR2 FYNNEI, per germline. Trimming took 8 bases from V and 4 from J, leaving 33 bases between them. This CDR3 contains 20 residues. DNA for the CDR3: TGTGCCAGCTCCAGACTTCGAGCTTCGCCCAAAAGAGGGAAGTACAATGAGCAGTTCTTC. Its protein product is CASSRLRASPKRGKYNEQFF. Based on the CDR3 plus reference TRBV2 and TRBJ2-1, the full variable domain is EPEVTQTPSHQVTQMGQEVILRCVPISNHLYFYWYRQILGQKVEFLVSFYNNEISEKSEIFDDQFSVERPDGSNFTLKIRSTKLEDSAMYFCASSRLRASPKRGKYNEQFFGPGTRLTVL.

The chain combines TRBV4-1 with TRBJ2-3, with D perhaps matching TRBD1 (6 bases). Per the germline V gene, CDR1 is MGHRA and CDR2 is YSYEKL. The CDR3 runs to 15 residues. V dropped 1 base and J dropped 2 bases, with 10 bases sitting between them. This CDR3 is CASSQAGHLTDTQYF. CDR3 sequence (DNA): TGCGCCAGCAGCCAAGCGGGACATCTCACAGATACGCAGTATTTT.

The chain is built from TRBV7-2 and TRBJ2-5; 12 bases agree with TRBD2. Germline CDR1 is SGHTA and CDR2 is FQGNSA. Unmatched junction bases numbered 8, after V lost 5 bases and J lost 1 base. The CDR3 is 17 amino acids. DNA of the CDR3: TGTGCCAGCAGCCCTTACGGGACTAGCGGGTCCCAAGAGACCCAGTACTTC. Translated, it gives CASSPYGTSGSQETQYF. The full variable domain, completed using reference TRBV7-2 and TRBJ2-5, is GAGVSQSPSNKVTEKGKDVELRCDPISGHTALYWYRQSLGQGLEFLIYFQGNSAPDKSGLPSDRFSAERTGGSVSTLTIQRTQQEDSAVYLCASSPYGTSGSQETQYFGPGTRLLVL.

The chain uses TRBV7-2 and TRBJ2-5; D is uncertain. Germline V gene data show CDR1 as SGHTA and CDR2 as FQGNSA. V was trimmed by 1 base and J by 4 bases, leaving 13 bases between them. The length of the CDR3 is 15 residues. CDR3: CASSLDPGWGETQYF. DNA for the CDR3: TGTGCCAGCAGCTTAGACCCAGGATGGGGAGAGACCCAGTACTTC.

CDR3 nucleotide sequence: TGTGCCAGCAGCTTAAGAGGGCAGGACCCAAAAGAGACCCAGTACTTC. The encoded protein is CASSLRGQDPKETQYF. This rearrangement joins TRBV7-3 to TRBJ2-5; D possibly corresponds to TRBD2 (5 bases). The CDR3 length is 16 residues. Looked up from germline, CDR1 is SGHTA and CDR2 is FQGTGA. Trimming shortened V by 1 base and J by 3 bases, and 15 bases separated the two germline ends.

This sequence joins TRBV7-6 and TRBJ1-1, with D possibly matching TRBD1 (6 bases). The germline V gene encodes CDR1 SGHVS and CDR2 FNYEAQ. This CDR3 is 17 amino acids long. Trimming stripped 0 bases from V and 4 bases from J, with 18 bases between. The CDR3: CASSLAQLPLTGTEAFF. The CDR3 bases are TGTGCCAGCAGCTTAGCCCAACTTCCATTGACAGGCACTGAAGCTTTCTTT.

This clone was recorded only once. The rearrangement links TRBV4-1 to TRBJ2-7, with D possibly matching TRBD1 (6 bases). V dropped 4 bases and J dropped 5 bases, with 18 bases sitting between them. CDR3 length: 15 amino acids. The germline CDR1 and CDR2 sequences are MGHRA and YSYEKL. CDR3 in amino acids: CASSLTYSQGNEQYF. The CDR3 nucleotides read TGCGCCAGCAGCCTCACGTATTCACAGGGAAACGAGCAGTACTTC.

The rearrangement joins TRBV18 to TRBJ1-1, with 9 bases lining up with TRBD1. The germline V gene has CDR1 KGHSH and CDR2 LQKENI. V shed 2 bases and J 3 bases; nucleotides not matched to a gene: 4. This CDR3 is 15 amino acids long. The CDR3 is CASSPATGGDTEAFF. The CDR3 DNA reads TGTGCCAGCTCACCAGCGACAGGGGGAGACACTGAAGCTTTCTTT.

The rearrangement joins TRBV5-4 to TRBJ2-1, with 9 positions matching TRBD1. This CDR3 has 15 amino acids. Germline CDR1 is SGHNT and CDR2 is YYREEE (reference sequence). Germline trimming cut 4 bases from V and 8 bases from J; bases unmatched to any gene: 10. The CDR3 nucleotides are TGTGCCAGCAGCGTACGGGACAGGGAATTCGATGAGCAGTTCTTC. Amino acids: CASSVRDREFDEQFF.

The chain combines TRBV5-1 with TRBJ2-2; 11 bases map to TRBD2. V shed 4 bases, J shed 6 bases, and the junction held 5 bases outside the gene matches. The CDR3 runs to 15 residues. Germline CDR1 reads SGHRS; CDR2 reads YFSETQ. In DNA form, the CDR3 reads TGCGCCAGCAGCCCCCTAGCGGGAGGAGCCGGGGAGCTGTTTTTT. Its protein product is CASSPLAGGAGELFF.

The chain links TRBV30 to TRBJ1-1; a possible D gene is TRBD1 (5 bases). Germline V gives CDR1 GTSNPN, CDR2 SVGIG (reference sequence). The CDR3 is 13 residues long. The V end was cut by 0 bases, the J end by 4 bases, with 9 bases between. CDR3: CAWSVGGSTEAFF. The CDR3 DNA follows: TGTGCCTGGAGTGTGGGGGGGTCCACTGAAGCTTTCTTT.

The chain couples TRBV28 to TRBJ1-5, with D perhaps TRBD1 (6 bases). Per germline, CDR1 MDHEN and CDR2 SYDVKM. There are 14 residues in the CDR3. Deletions cut 11 bases from V and 0 bases from J, with 14 bases between. CDR3 in amino acids: CAWGQGYSNQPQHF. DNA of the CDR3: TGTGCCTGGGGGCAGGGGTATAGCAATCAGCCCCAGCATTTT.

The gene calls are TRBV6-4 and TRBJ1-2; D unclear. This CDR3 spans 14 amino acids. V was trimmed by 8 bases and J by 3 bases, leaving 16 bases between them. The germline CDR1 and CDR2 sequences are MRHNA and SNTAGT. CDR3 nucleotide sequence: TGTGCCAGCCTAGGACGGCGCCCTTACTATGGCTACACCTTC. Protein sequence: CASLGRRPYYGYTF.

This clone was detected only once. J is TRBJ2-3 and V is TRBV7-3, with 12 bases lining up with TRBD2. J was trimmed by 3 bases and V by 2 bases; bases with no gene match: 6. The CDR3 runs 17 residues. CDR1 is SGHTA and CDR2 is FQGTGA in the germline V gene. CDR3 region: CASSLVSSGRVTDTQYF. CDR3 DNA: TGTGCCAGCAGCTTAGTTTCTAGCGGGAGGGTGACAGATACGCAGTATTTT.

V and J are TRBV5-1 and TRBJ2-7, with a tentative D call TRBD1 (6 bases). This CDR3 is built from 14 residues. Per germline, CDR1 SGHRS and CDR2 YFSETQ. V lost 5 bases, J lost 0 bases, and 12 bases lay in between. CDR3 in DNA: TGCGCCAGCAGTTGGGACACCCACTCCTACGAGCAGTACTTC. This translates into CASSWDTHSYEQYF.